Below, 18 T cell receptor beta chains from the same sample are listed, as sequenced in a study of blood T cells in healthy people across ages. The authors ran a second PCR of about 6 to 11 cycles using a sample-barcoded 5' primer and a J-beta primer mix. TCRdb redid the calling of the 5' RACE reads with MiXCR, one entry per CDR3 protein. This repertoire shows about 2 million distinct CDR3 sequences, 40% to 55% found once; its top ten account for 2% to 2.5%. Sequencing was done on a sample of blood. These receptors all stem from a woman aged 40 to 50 in good health.

The chain couples TRBV11-2 to TRBJ2-3, with 10 nucleotides matching TRBD1. Germline V CDR1 and CDR2: SGHAT, FQNNGV. The CDR3 runs 16 residues. V dropped 4 bases and J dropped 3; count of bases not matched to a gene: 7. This CDR3 is CASSWVAGQGTDTQYF. CDR3 nucleotides: TGTGCCAGCAGCTGGGTTGCGGGACAGGGGACAGATACGCAGTATTTT.

There are a few counts of this clonotype. The J gene is TRBJ2-7, the V gene TRBV20-1; 10 positions agree with TRBD2. Germline trimming cut 1 base from V and 3 bases from J; bases unmatched to any gene: 6. The CDR3 extends over 15 amino acids. In germline, CDR1 is DFQATT, CDR2 SNEGSKA (reference sequence). DNA of the CDR3: TGCAGTGCTAGAGTTAGCGGGGGGACCTTCTACGAGCAGTACTTC. Protein product: CSARVSGGTFYEQYF.

This clonotype has just one count. One junction end does not reproduce the germline sequence, and a read error may be involved. The chain has TRBV9 and TRBJ2-5; 14 bases map to TRBD2. Germline values: CDR1 SGDLS, CDR2 YYNGEE. This CDR3 has 17 amino acids. Written as DNA, the CDR3 is TGTGCCGGCAGCTACCAACCGACTAGCGGGGGGGTGGAGACCCAGTACTTC. Encoded protein: CAGSYQPTSGGVETQYF. Looking up the rest from reference TRBV9 and TRBJ2-5 gives the full variable domain: DSGVTQTPKHLITATGQRVTLRCSPRSGDLSVYWYQQSLDQGLQFLIQYYNGEERAKGNILERFSAQQFPDLHSELNLSSLELGDSALYFCAGSYQPTSGGVETQYFGPGTRLLVL.

Here the CDR3 DNA reads TGTGCCAGCAGCCCGGGACTAGCGGGGGGAAGGACAGCAGAGACCCAGTACTTC. Protein product: CASSPGLAGGRTAETQYF. J is TRBJ2-5 and V is TRBV7-8; TRBD2 agrees at 15 bases. Germline loops: CDR1 SGHVS, CDR2 FQNEAQ. This CDR3 is built from 18 residues. The junction had 11 bases not matched to a gene; V was cut back by 5 bases and J by 4 bases.

The chain combines TRBV28 with TRBJ2-5; D not certain. Germline V lookup: CDR1 MDHEN, CDR2 SYDVKM. The CDR3 sequence is 13 residues long. With 8 bases removed from V and 11 bases from J, the gap between germline ends came to 21 bases. As DNA, the CDR3 is TGTGCCAGCCTCGAGGTATTGGGAAGTGAGCAGTACTTC. Translated, it gives CASLEVLGSEQYF.

The chain uses TRBV24-1 and TRBJ2-1, with 8 bases that match TRBD2. CDR1 is KGHDR, CDR2 SFDVKD, per germline. Trimming cost V 2 bases and J 4 bases; bases outside gene matches: 6. This CDR3 has 16 residues. CDR3: CATSDWSGGGYNEQFF. The CDR3 DNA is TGTGCCACCAGTGATTGGAGTGGCGGGGGGTACAATGAGCAGTTCTTC.

This clonotype is a singleton in its sample. A clone one base away is much larger, so this may be a read error. CDR3 sequence: CSARDDGAAVNIQYF. In DNA form, the CDR3 reads TGCAGTGCTAGAGATGATGGTGCCGCGGTAAACATTCAGTACTTC. V gene TRBV20-1 combines with J gene TRBJ2-4; D gene ambiguous. This CDR3 has 15 residues. CDR1 is DFQATT, CDR2 SNEGSKA, per germline (reference sequence). Trimming left V 0 bases short and J 6 bases short, with 15 bases between.

This clonotype was counted between two and nine times. The chain is built from TRBV29-1 and TRBJ2-5; D is possibly TRBD1 (5 bases). Germline CDR1 reads SQVTM; CDR2 reads ANQGSEA. This CDR3 comprises 13 residues. V was pared by 4 bases and J by 1 base, with 10 bases between. The CDR3 DNA reads as TGCAGCGTTGGAACAGGCAGCCAAGAGACCCAGTACTTC. Amino acids: CSVGTGSQETQYF.

The rearrangement joins TRBV20-1 to TRBJ1-1, with D tentatively TRBD1 (5 bases). Germline lookup yields CDR1 DFQATT and CDR2 SNEGSKA (reference sequence). Trimming left V 1 base short and J 3 bases short, with 15 bases between. This CDR3 has 15 amino acids. CDR3 in amino acids: CSARAAGLLYTEAFF. The CDR3, as DNA: TGCAGTGCTAGAGCGGCAGGGCTACTCTACACTGAAGCTTTCTTT.

In this sample, this clonotype turned up many times. J is TRBJ2-3 and V is TRBV7-2; 10 bases line up with TRBD2. This CDR3 is 16 amino acids long. CDR1 SGHTA and CDR2 FQGNSA come from the germline V gene. After removal of 5 bases from V and 5 bases from J, the junction contained 10 bases not matched to a gene. The CDR3 reads CASSASSGGLIDTQYF. DNA of the CDR3: TGTGCCAGCAGCGCGTCTAGCGGGGGCCTCATAGATACGCAGTATTTT.

This rearrangement joins TRBV4-3 to TRBJ2-3; tentatively, D is TRBD1 (5 bases). From germline, CDR1 is LGHNA and CDR2 YSLEER. V lost 0 bases to trimming and J lost 5 bases, with 12 bases between them. This CDR3 has 15 residues. The CDR3 sequence: CASSQDGAEEDTQYF. The CDR3 bases are TGCGCCAGCAGCCAAGATGGGGCCGAGGAAGATACGCAGTATTTT.

The chain recombines TRBV4-2 with TRBJ2-5; TRBD1 matches 8 bases. V gave up 1 base and J gave up 2 bases; unmatched junction bases: 6. CDR3 length: 16 residues. CDR1 is LGHNA, CDR2 YNFKEQ, per germline. The CDR3 nucleotides read TGTGCCAGCAGCCAAGGTCCCGGGACAGGACAAGAGACCCAGTACTTC. Translation: CASSQGPGTGQETQYF.

The V and J genes are TRBV12-3 or TRBV12-4 and TRBJ1-4, with D unresolved. The CDR3 covers 14 residues. The V gene lost 1 base and the J gene lost 7 bases, with 10 bases spanning the gap. As DNA, the CDR3 is TGTGCCAGCAGTTTAGGGGGTTGGGGTGAAAAACTGTTTTTT. This sequence encodes CASSLGGWGEKLFF.

The chain carries TRBV10-1 and TRBJ2-7, with 7 bases matching TRBD1. V was pared by 3 bases and J by 11 bases, with 13 bases of the junction left unmatched. Looked up from germline, CDR1 is WNHNN and CDR2 is SYGVQD (reference sequence). There are 14 residues in the CDR3. Here the CDR3 reads CASSDSGQALQEYF. For the CDR3, the DNA is TGCGCCAGCAGTGACTCTGGACAGGCCCTCCAAGAGTACTTC.

The V gene is TRBV20-1, the J gene TRBJ2-6; 9 bases agree with TRBD2. The CDR3 has 18 amino acids. V shed 0 bases and J 0 bases; nucleotides not matched to a gene: 6. Looked up from germline, CDR1 is DFQATT and CDR2 is SNEGSKA (reference sequence). The CDR3 nucleotides read TGCAGTGCTAGAGATTTGCGGGGGGGGTCCTCTGGGGCCAACGTCCTGACTTTC. Protein product: CSARDLRGGSSGANVLTF.

This clonotype was found a few times. The chain employs TRBV28 and TRBJ2-5; possible D gene TRBD1, 5 bases. Germline V CDR1 and CDR2: MDHEN, SYDVKM. This CDR3 spans 13 amino acids. The V gene lost 6 bases and the J gene lost 5 bases, with 13 bases spanning the gap. CDR3 DNA: TGTGCCAGCAGGGACACCTCCGTGGAGACCCAGTACTTC. Protein sequence: CASRDTSVETQYF.

This clonotype was counted many times. The V gene is TRBV27, the J gene TRBJ2-7, with a weak D call TRBD1 (6 bases). This CDR3 spans 14 amino acids. Germline V CDR1 and CDR2: MNHEY, SMNVEV (reference sequence). With 5 bases removed from V and 3 bases from J, the gap between germline ends came to 14 bases. The CDR3 region is CASSKGDLRYEQYF. In DNA form, the CDR3 reads TGTGCCAGCAGTAAGGGGGACCTACGCTACGAGCAGTACTTC.

This clonotype was counted only a few times. V and J are TRBV15 and TRBJ2-4; 10 positions match TRBD1. Germline values: CDR1 LNHNV, CDR2 YYDKDF (reference sequence). The CDR3 loop spans 15 amino acids. The J segment lost 13 bases and the V segment lost 1 base, leaving 10 bases of the junction unmatched. CDR3: CATSRGLQGTGEQYF. In DNA, the CDR3 is TGTGCCACCAGCAGAGGACTTCAGGGGACAGGGGAGCAGTACTTC.